This T cell receptor beta chain appears in the sequencing data of a study of cytomegalovirus exposure and HLA in healthy donors. Overall study: Earlier results showed approximately 110 million unique TCR beta sequences derived from 150 million to 200 million T cells. The study's findings and limits: An observed cluster of highly shared sequence variants was recorded as a likely sequencing artifact. The authors excluded some V segments, including TRBV6-2 and TRBV6-3, as indistinguishable.

Details on this clone: Its antigen is as yet unknown.

Primers included in the PCR were 60 Vbeta and 13 Jbeta primers. Repertoires were generated with immunoSEQ multiplex PCR, while TCRdb's copy carries only in-frame clones and drops some. Of 50,000 to 70,000 clones in the sample, approximately 80% were seen once. V lost 4 bases to trimming and J lost 6 bases; unmatched junction nucleotides: 7. CDR3 length: 16 amino acids. Germline V CDR1 and CDR2: SGDLS, YYNGEE. Sequencing used PBMCs. This TCR derives from a girl under 18 in good health and CMV-seropositive. V is TRBV9 and J is TRBJ2-1; TRBD2 matches 13 bases. DNA for the CDR3: TGTGCCAGCAGCTACGGGACTAGCGGGATGAGCAATGAGCAGTTCTTC. Its translation: CASSYGTSGMSNEQFF.